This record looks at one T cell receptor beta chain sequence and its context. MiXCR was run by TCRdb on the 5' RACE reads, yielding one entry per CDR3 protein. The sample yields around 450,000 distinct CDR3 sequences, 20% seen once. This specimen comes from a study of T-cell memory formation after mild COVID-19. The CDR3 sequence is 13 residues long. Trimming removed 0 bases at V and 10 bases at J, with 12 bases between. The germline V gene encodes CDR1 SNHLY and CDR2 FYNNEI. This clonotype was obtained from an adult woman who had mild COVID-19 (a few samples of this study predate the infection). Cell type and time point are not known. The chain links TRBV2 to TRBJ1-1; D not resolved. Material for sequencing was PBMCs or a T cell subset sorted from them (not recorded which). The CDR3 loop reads CASSEASAVAAFF. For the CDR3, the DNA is TGTGCCAGCAGTGAAGCTTCAGCCGTTGCAGCTTTCTTT.